Listed below are T cell receptor beta chains from one sample, sequenced in a study of blood T cell repertoires in COVID-19. Sequencing used immunoSEQ multiplex PCR; TCRdb keeps in-frame clones, though not all of them. This table holds roughly 150,000 clones, approximately 80% found once. The specimen sequenced was peripheral blood. The source is a woman aged 80 or over with active or convalescent COVID-19. CDR3s include the opening cysteine and the closing phenylalanine or tryptophan. A D gene is named only where the DNA matches it firmly. Some rows have no size entry. The others give once, few or many, or a class for an expanded clone.

clone size,V gene,J gene,D gene,CDR3 protein,CDR3 DNA
NA,TRBV24-1,TRBJ2-1,NA,CATQGSGDEQFF,TGTGCCACCCAGGGGTCTGGGGATGAGCAGTTCTTC
NA,TRBV30,TRBJ2-7,NA,CAWSSDRGYEQYF,TGTGCCTGGAGTTCGGACAGAGGCTACGAGCAGTACTTC
NA,TRBV13,TRBJ1-4,NA,CASSRRGPGEKLFF,TGTGCCAGCAGCCGGCGTGGGCCGGGGGAAAAACTGTTTTTT
NA,TRBV9,TRBJ1-2,NA,CASSVDAGEQAYGYTF,TGTGCCAGCAGCGTAGATGCCGGGGAGCAGGCCTATGGCTACACCTTC
NA,TRBV19,TRBJ2-7,TRBD1,CASSTGTDYEQYF,TGTGCCAGTAGCACCGGGACAGACTACGAGCAGTACTTC
NA,TRBV27,TRBJ2-1,NA,CASSSQGDYNEQFF,TGTGCCAGCAGTTCACAGGGTGACTACAATGAGCAGTTCTTC
once,TRBV10-3,TRBJ2-1,TRBD2,CAISQGLAGDNEQFF,TGTGCCATCAGCCAAGGACTAGCAGGGGACAATGAGCAGTTCTTC
NA,TRBV19,TRBJ1-4,NA,CASSMRPGENEKLFF,TGTGCCAGTAGTATGAGGCCAGGGGAAAATGAAAAACTGTTTTTT
few,TRBV7-3,TRBJ1-2,TRBD1,CASSSGEQGARYGYTF,TGTGCCAGCAGCTCCGGAGAACAGGGGGCGCGGTATGGCTACACCTTC
NA,TRBV3-1/TRBV3-2,TRBJ2-2,NA,CASSQLTATNTGELFF,TGTGCCAGCAGCCAGCTGACAGCCACGAACACCGGGGAGCTGTTTTTT
NA,TRBV6-5,TRBJ1-5,NA,CASSYSRQGNQPQHF,TGTGCCAGCAGTTACTCGAGGCAGGGGAATCAGCCCCAGCATTTT
once,TRBV2,TRBJ1-1,NA,CASSRLAGEAEAFF,TGTGCCAGCAGCCGACTGGCCGGGGAGGCTGAAGCTTTCTTT
NA,TRBV5-1,TRBJ2-2,NA,CASSLRQANTGELFF,TGCGCCAGCAGCTTGAGACAGGCGAACACCGGGGAGCTGTTTTTT
NA,TRBV12-1,TRBJ1-2,NA,CASSSLTGAYYGYTF,TGTGCCAGCAGCTCGTTGACAGGGGCTTACTATGGCTACACCTTC
few,TRBV3-1/TRBV3-2,TRBJ1-1,TRBD1,CASSPRQGQGEAFF,TGTGCCAGCAGCCCTCGACAGGGCCAGGGTGAAGCTTTCTTT
once,TRBV30,TRBJ1-5,NA,CAWSRWGGSNQPQHF,TGTGCCTGGAGTAGGTGGGGAGGCAGCAATCAGCCCCAGCATTTT
NA,TRBV4-3,TRBJ1-5,NA,CASSQETASSTSNQPQHF,TGCGCCAGCAGCCAAGAGACAGCAAGTTCAACTAGCAATCAGCCCCAGCATTTT
once,TRBV5-1,TRBJ1-4,TRBD1,CASGSGGGEKLFF,TGCGCCAGCGGGTCAGGGGGCGGTGAAAAACTGTTTTTT
NA,TRBV9,TRBJ1-4,NA,CASSVQGATNEKLFF,TGTGCCAGCAGCGTCCAGGGCGCAACTAATGAAAAACTGTTTTTT
NA,TRBV7-9,TRBJ1-1,TRBD1,CASSLADRGTTEAFF,TGTGCCAGCAGCTTAGCCGACAGGGGAACCACTGAAGCTTTCTTT
NA,TRBV5-1,TRBJ1-2,NA,CASSPGDGYTF,TGCGCCAGCAGCCCGGGGGATGGCTACACCTTC
NA,TRBV5-1,TRBJ2-1,TRBD2,CASSLGGGAYNEQFF,TGCGCCAGCAGCTTGGGCGGGGGGGCCTACAATGAGCAGTTCTTC
NA,TRBV9,TRBJ2-7,NA,CASSVGVATYEQYF,TGTGCCAGCAGCGTAGGAGTAGCAACCTACGAGCAGTACTTC
NA,TRBV9,TRBJ1-2,NA,CASSVGGANYGYTF,TGTGCCAGCAGCGTAGGGGGGGCTAACTATGGCTACACCTTC
NA,TRBV6-2/TRBV6-3,TRBJ1-2,NA,CASSPPQNYGYTF,TGTGCCAGCAGTCCCCCCCAGAACTATGGCTACACCTTC
NA,TRBV6-5,TRBJ1-1,TRBD1,CASRPGQQNTEAFF,TGTGCCAGTCGACCGGGACAGCAGAACACTGAAGCTTTCTTT
NA,TRBV2,TRBJ1-1,NA,CASSDRDISPEAFF,TGTGCCAGCAGTGATCGGGACATCTCTCCTGAAGCTTTCTTT
NA,TRBV9,TRBJ2-1,NA,CASSSRTEYNEQFF,TGTGCCAGCAGCTCGCGGACAGAATACAATGAGCAGTTCTTC
NA,TRBV19,TRBJ2-4,NA,CASLDLGGGKNIQYF,TGTGCCAGCCTCGACTTGGGGGGTGGCAAAAACATTCAGTACTTC
once,TRBV7-9,TRBJ2-1,TRBD1,CASSPTGYNEQFF,TGTGCCAGCAGCCCGACAGGGTACAATGAGCAGTTCTTC
NA,TRBV19,TRBJ1-1,NA,CASSTDSYNTEAFF,TGTGCCAGTAGTACGGACAGCTACAACACTGAAGCTTTCTTT
NA,TRBV4-3,TRBJ1-4,NA,CASSQEGRGGDEKLFF,TGCGCCAGCAGCCAAGAAGGGAGGGGGGGAGATGAAAAACTGTTTTTT
NA,TRBV10-3,TRBJ1-5,TRBD1,CATRIGQVNQPQHF,TGTGCCACCAGGATAGGACAGGTAAATCAGCCCCAGCATTTT
once,TRBV3-1/TRBV3-2,TRBJ1-2,TRBD1,CASSPTGGASTGYTF,TGTGCCAGCAGCCCGACAGGGGGCGCCTCTACCGGCTACACCTTC
NA,TRBV4-3,TRBJ1-2,NA,CASSQSVGLGNYGYTF,TGCGCCAGCAGCCAGTCCGTGGGGCTCGGGAACTATGGCTACACCTTC
NA,TRBV19,TRBJ1-1,NA,CASMRGGGPEAFF,TGTGCCAGTATGAGGGGGGGCGGACCTGAAGCTTTCTTT
NA,TRBV5-1,TRBJ1-1,NA,CASSLSGDLNTEAFF,TGCGCCAGCAGCCTGTCAGGGGACCTGAACACTGAAGCTTTCTTT
NA,TRBV4-1,TRBJ2-5,TRBD2,CASSQVGGGAGETQYF,TGCGCCAGCAGCCAAGTGGGGGGAGGGGCTGGAGAGACCCAGTACTTC
NA,TRBV6-2/TRBV6-3,TRBJ1-1,NA,CASSYWADTNTEAFF,TGTGCCAGCAGTTACTGGGCCGACACGAACACTGAAGCTTTCTTT
NA,TRBV27,TRBJ1-4,TRBD1,CASTGQGSEKLFF,TGTGCCAGCACCGGACAGGGAAGTGAAAAACTGTTTTTT
once,TRBV7-2,TRBJ2-7,TRBD2,CASSFSGGGPYEQYF,TGTGCCAGCAGCTTCTCAGGCGGGGGGCCCTACGAGCAGTACTTC
NA,TRBV6-5,TRBJ2-5,NA,CASSPGIRETQYF,TGTGCCAGCTCCCCAGGGATAAGAGAGACCCAGTACTTC
NA,TRBV6-6,TRBJ1-5,TRBD1,CASSGQGIGNQPQHF,TGTGCCAGCAGTGGACAGGGAATCGGCAATCAGCCCCAGCATTTT
NA,TRBV10-3,TRBJ1-1,NA,CAISPGMETEAFF,TGTGCCATCAGTCCAGGGATGGAGACTGAAGCTTTCTTT
NA,TRBV5-5,TRBJ1-1,NA,CASSLREEKMNTEAFF,TGTGCCAGCAGCTTGAGGGAGGAGAAAATGAACACTGAAGCTTTCTTT
NA,TRBV3-1/TRBV3-2,TRBJ2-5,TRBD1,CASSQPTGPRGKETQYF,TGTGCCAGCAGCCAGCCGACAGGGCCAAGGGGTAAAGAGACCCAGTACTTC
NA,TRBV7-9,TRBJ2-3,TRBD2,CASSYGTSVRADTQYF,TGTGCCAGCAGCTACGGGACTAGTGTTCGAGCAGATACGCAGTATTTT
NA,TRBV5-8,TRBJ2-7,TRBD2,CASSFRSGGPYEQYF,TGTGCCAGCAGCTTTCGGAGCGGGGGCCCCTACGAGCAGTACTTC
NA,TRBV5-8,TRBJ1-6,NA,CASTPRGTYNSPLHF,TGTGCCAGCACTCCTAGGGGTACCTATAATTCACCCCTCCACTTT
NA,TRBV7-2,TRBJ2-5,NA,CASSLGVRETQYF,TGTGCCAGCAGCTTAGGTGTGAGGGAGACCCAGTACTTC
NA,TRBV7-2,TRBJ1-1,TRBD1,CATAPTGNLNTEAFF,TGTGCCACCGCCCCGACAGGGAACCTAAACACTGAAGCTTTCTTT
NA,TRBV20-1,TRBJ2-7,NA,CSAIQGYEQYF,TGCAGTGCCATACAGGGATACGAGCAGTACTTC
NA,TRBV7-2,TRBJ2-2,NA,CASSLAGGLRMFF,TGTGCCAGCAGCTTAGCGGGGGGGCTGAGGATGTTTTTT